A single sample gave rise to the 12 T cell receptor beta chains below, sequenced in a study of T cell responses to AZD1222 COVID-19 vaccine. Produced via immunoSEQ multiplex PCR; TCRdb's table is partial and in-frame only. Of some 140,000 clones in the sample, around 93% were seen once. The material sequenced was peripheral blood, taken on day 0 of AZD1222 vaccination. Receptor source: an adult in good health.

This clone showed up just a few times. The chain employs TRBV9 and TRBJ2-1; TRBD2 aligns across 7 bases. The CDR3 runs to 15 residues. The J segment lost 4 bases and the V segment lost 5 bases, leaving 9 bases of the junction unmatched. CDR1 SGDLS and CDR2 YYNGEE come from the germline V gene. CDR3 sequence: CASSALGGGYNEQFF. CDR3 DNA sequence: TGTGCCAGCAGTGCCCTGGGCGGGGGATACAATGAGCAGTTCTTC.

This clone was counted once. V gene TRBV18 combines with J gene TRBJ2-7; possibly TRBD1 or TRBD2 for D (5 bases each). The V end was cut by 1 base, the J end by 3 bases, with 16 bases between. The CDR3 has 16 amino acids. Germline values: CDR1 KGHSH, CDR2 LQKENI. CDR3 sequence: CASSPRQAGGDYEQYF. Written as DNA, the CDR3 is TGTGCCAGCTCACCACGGCAGGCTGGGGGAGACTACGAGCAGTACTTC.

The rearrangement links TRBV14 to TRBJ2-1; D is undetermined. The CDR3 covers 11 residues. The V and J ends lost 1 base and 9 bases respectively, with 4 bases between them. CDR1 is SGHDN and CDR2 is FVKESK in the germline V gene. CDR3: CASSQGVEQFF. CDR3 sequence (DNA): TGTGCCAGCAGCCAAGGGGTTGAGCAGTTCTTC.

In its sample, this clone was seen a few times. The rearrangement uses TRBV30 and TRBJ2-2; D call uncertain. Trimming removed 1 base at V and 4 bases at J, with 4 bases between. This CDR3 contains 12 residues. Germline V gives CDR1 GTSNPN, CDR2 SVGIG (reference sequence). The CDR3, as DNA: TGTGCCTGGAGTGGTGGCACCGGGGAGCTGTTTTTT. Protein: CAWSGGTGELFF.

The chain uses TRBV6-5 and TRBJ1-5, with 9 nucleotides matching TRBD1. The J segment lost 7 bases and the V segment lost 8 bases, leaving 9 bases of the junction unmatched. CDR3 length: 14 amino acids. The germline CDR1 and CDR2 sequences are MNHEY and SVGAGI. CDR3 nucleotides: TGTGCCAGCCAACAGGGGGCGCGCATCCAGCCCCAGCATTTT. Encoded protein: CASQQGARIQPQHF.

Comment on this clone: Other nucleotide sequences in the sample specify the same CDR3. V usage is TRBV27 and J usage is TRBJ1-5, with D tentatively TRBD1 (6 bases). The germline CDR1 and CDR2 sequences are MNHEY and SMNVEV (reference sequence). The ends were cut back, 6 bases at V and 2 bases at J, with 8 bases in the middle. CDR3 length: 13 amino acids. The CDR3 DNA is TGTGCCAGCAGGGACAGTCGCAATCAGCCCCAGCATTTT. Translated, it gives CASRDSRNQPQHF.

This clone was seen only a few times. The rearrangement links TRBV27 to TRBJ1-2; tentative D call: TRBD1 (5 bases). V dropped 6 bases and J dropped 4 bases, with 12 bases sitting between them. In germline, CDR1 is MNHEY, CDR2 SMNVEV (reference sequence). CDR3 length equals 13 residues. As DNA, the CDR3 is TGTGCCAGCAGGGGAACAGGACCCTATGGCTACACCTTC. Residues: CASRGTGPYGYTF.

The V gene is TRBV4-1, the J gene TRBJ1-1; the match to TRBD1 covers 7 bases. In germline, CDR1 is MGHRA, CDR2 YSYEKL. The CDR3 sequence is 16 residues long. V lost 0 bases, J lost 5 bases, and 9 bases stayed unmatched. CDR3 DNA sequence: TGCGCCAGCAGCCAAGAATTCCAGGGGGTAGGGACTGAAGCTTTCTTT. Translated: CASSQEFQGVGTEAFF.

The chain combines TRBV11-2 with TRBJ2-2; D remains unclear. The germline gives CDR1 SGHAT, CDR2 FQNNGV. V dropped 4 bases and J dropped 3 bases, with 12 bases sitting between them. The CDR3 consists of 15 residues. This chain's CDR3 is CASSSRTGYTGELFF. The CDR3 region has the DNA TGTGCCAGCAGCTCCCGGACGGGCTACACCGGGGAGCTGTTTTTT.

This rearrangement joins TRBV6-2 or TRBV6-3 to TRBJ2-5, with D perhaps matching TRBD1 (7 bases). From germline, CDR1 is MNHEY and CDR2 SVGEGT. The germline V and J ends were trimmed by 4 bases and 7 bases, with 16 bases remaining between them. This CDR3 has 14 amino acids. The CDR3 DNA sequence: TGTGCCAGCAGTTGGAGGGGGCCGGAGGGGACCCAGTACTTC. Translating gives CASSWRGPEGTQYF.

The V call is TRBV3-1 (or the pseudogene TRBV3-2), the J call TRBJ2-3; perhaps D is TRBD1 or TRBD2 (5 bases each). Between the trimmed V and J ends, which lost 3 bases and 1 base, there was a span of 11 bases. Germline V gene lookup returns CDR1 LGHDT and CDR2 YNNKEL (reference sequence). The length of the CDR3 is 15 residues. CDR3 nucleotides: TGTGCCAGCAGCCATGTGGTGGGGGGCACAGATACGCAGTATTTT. This gives the protein CASSHVVGGTDTQYF.

The chain links TRBV24-1 to TRBJ1-2; no clear D. The CDR3 length is 13 residues. V shed 4 bases and J shed 4 bases, with 9 bases lying between them. From germline, CDR1 is KGHDR and CDR2 SFDVKD. CDR3 sequence reads: CATSEPGSYGYTF. The CDR3 nucleotides are TGTGCCACCAGTGAACCAGGATCCTATGGCTACACCTTC.